This T cell receptor (beta chain) stems from a study of blood T cell repertoires in COVID-19. The wider study: Acute and convalescent COVID-19 specimens originated in the United States, Italy and Spain. PBMCs, B-cell-depleted T cells, or T cells were the source of the cDNA or gDNA that made up the material.

The CDR3 loop spans 15 amino acids. The germline gives CDR1 MNHNS, CDR2 SASEGT. Germline trimming cut 2 bases from V and 5 bases from J; bases unmatched to any gene: 4. Using immunoSEQ multiplex PCR, the repertoire was profiled, and TCRdb retains in-frame clones only, with some absent. The profile shows 150,000 to 200,000 clones, about 80% of them singletons. The sequence derives from a woman in her 70s with acute or convalescent COVID-19. Sequencing input: peripheral blood. This chain links TRBV6-1 with TRBJ1-4, with 8 bases lining up with TRBD1. The CDR3, as DNA: TGTGCCAGCAGTGAAACCGGGACAGGAAATGAAAAACTGTTTTTT. It codes for CASSETGTGNEKLFF.